The rows below give T cell receptor beta chains drawn from one sample of a study of response to subunit inactivated influenza vaccine. MiXCR was run by TCRdb on the RT-PCR reads, yielding one entry per CDR3 protein. The sample shows roughly 700,000 distinct CDR3 sequences, roughly 14% of them seen only once. The sample consisted of PBMCs from blood, taken 12 days after vaccination. All receptors derive from a man aged 45 to 65 who received an inactivated influenza vaccine. CDR3s include the opening cysteine and the closing phenylalanine or tryptophan. Each record gives: CDR3 protein, CDR3 DNA, D gene, V gene, J gene, clone size. A D gene is named only where the DNA matches it firmly. Size is stated for part of the rows, as once, few or many counts, or as a class when the clone is expanded.

CASSSEAAQKETQYF	TGTGCCAGCAGCTCAGAGGCCGCTCAGAAAGAGACCCAGTACTTC	-	TRBV7-9	TRBJ2-5	many
CASRLQGNTIYF	TGTGCCAGCCGCCTCCAAGGAAACACCATATATTTT	-	TRBV27	TRBJ1-3	-
CASSQLAGGSSYNEQFF	TGCGCCAGCAGCCAACTAGCGGGGGGGAGCTCCTACAATGAGCAGTTCTTC	TRBD2	TRBV4-3	TRBJ2-1	few
CASSYSLVGRNAYNEQFF	TGTGCCAGCAGTTACTCGTTGGTCGGGCGGAATGCCTACAATGAGCAGTTCTTC	-	TRBV6-2/TRBV6-3	TRBJ2-1	-
CASSYEPAWENTEAFF	TGTGCCAGCAGTTACGAACCGGCGTGGGAGAACACTGAAGCTTTCTTT	-	TRBV6-2/TRBV6-3	TRBJ1-1	-
CASSPSPYNSPLHF	TGCGCCAGCAGCCCTTCCCCTTATAATTCACCCCTCCACTTT	-	TRBV4-1	TRBJ1-6	few
CASSLGTGTDEQYF	TGTGCCAGCAGCTTGGGGACAGGAACGGACGAGCAGTACTTC	TRBD1	TRBV5-6	TRBJ2-7	few
CASSLGQKNYGYTF	TGTGCCAGCAGTTTAGGCCAGAAGAACTATGGCTACACCTTC	-	TRBV12-3/TRBV12-4	TRBJ1-2	few
CISVPEALPGTSGSYEQYF	-	-	TRBV7-5	TRBJ2-7	-
CSAGQGELFF	TGCAGCGCTGGACAGGGAGAGCTGTTTTTT	TRBD1	TRBV29-1	TRBJ2-2	-
CASSPPGEKNIQYF	TGTGCCAGCAGCCCCCCGGGAGAGAAAAACATTCAGTACTTC	-	TRBV5-6	TRBJ2-4	few
CASRQDLNTEAFF	TGCGCCAGCAGACAGGACCTGAACACTGAAGCTTTCTTT	-	TRBV10-1	TRBJ1-1	-
CSATRLFYNEKLFF	TGCAGTGCTACCCGACTTTTTTATAATGAAAAACTGTTTTTT	-	TRBV20-1	TRBJ1-4	-
CASSQTGTGSSEQYF	TGTGCCAGCAGTCAGACCGGGACAGGGAGTAGCGAGCAGTACTTC	TRBD1	TRBV6-1	TRBJ2-7	few
CASSRGWAQYF	TGTGCCAGCAGCAGGGGTTGGGCGCAGTATTTT	-	TRBV11-2	TRBJ2-3	-